The clone carrying this T cell receptor beta chain was detected only a few times. All enrollees were about 18 to 90 years old and from around 25 US areas. V lost 5 bases to trimming and J lost 6 bases; unmatched junction nucleotides: 6. The CDR3 covers 15 residues. Germline CDR1 reads SGHVS; CDR2 reads FQNEAQ. Generated by immunoSEQ multiplex PCR, the TCRdb table keeps only in-frame clones and is missing some. The sample includes hundreds of thousands of clones, approximately 85% of them seen just once. The entry originates in a study of blood T cell repertoires in COVID-19. The receptor's source is a man between 25 and 39 years old who had recovered from COVID-19. Material for sequencing was PBMCs or T cells enriched from blood (not recorded which). This chain joins TRBV7-8 and TRBJ1-6; 8 positions match TRBD1. The CDR3 DNA sequence: TGTGCCAGCAGCAGACAGGGGATCCCTAATTCACCCCTCCACTTT. Its protein is CASSRQGIPNSPLHF.